These 26 T cell receptor beta chains share one sample of origin, sequenced in a study of T-cell memory formation after mild COVID-19. A single record per CDR3 protein comes from TCRdb applying MiXCR to the 5' RACE reads. The sample yields almost 550,000 distinct CDR3 sequences, around 20% seen once. Sequencing was performed on PBMCs or a T cell subset sorted from them (not recorded which). These receptors all stem from an adult woman who had mild COVID-19 (a few samples of this study predate the infection). Cell type and time point are not known.

The chain couples TRBV19 to TRBJ1-5; D unclear. The CDR3 totals 13 residues. Germline V gene data show CDR1 as LNHDA and CDR2 as SQIVND (reference sequence). V lost 4 bases to trimming and J lost 2 bases, with 6 bases between them. Here the CDR3 DNA reads TGTGCCAGTAGTACGCAGCGCAATCAGCCCCAGCATTTT. It translates to CASSTQRNQPQHF.

This rearrangement joins TRBV19 to TRBJ1-1; TRBD1 is a possible D gene (6 bases). CDR1 and CDR2 (germline): LNHDA, SQIVND (reference sequence). V was shortened by 6 bases and J by 0 bases, with 11 bases between the two germline ends. The CDR3 sequence is 14 residues long. CDR3 in DNA: TGTGCCAGTAGGGACAGTGGCATGAACACTGAAGCTTTCTTT. Amino acid sequence: CASRDSGMNTEAFF.

The rearrangement uses TRBV20-1 and TRBJ2-3; the match to TRBD2 covers 13 bases. CDR3 length equals 15 residues. Germline V gene sequence: CDR1 DFQATT, CDR2 SNEGSKA (reference sequence). With V trimmed by 5 bases and J by 2 bases, 4 bases remained unmatched. The CDR3 DNA reads TGCAGTGCTGGGGGGACTAGCGGGGTCACAGATACGCAGTATTTT. It translates to CSAGGTSGVTDTQYF.

V and J are TRBV19 and TRBJ2-2; D is perhaps TRBD2 (6 bases). Between the trimmed V and J ends, which lost 0 bases and 3 bases, there was a span of 17 bases. Germline loops: CDR1 LNHDA, CDR2 SQIVND (reference sequence). The CDR3 covers 18 residues. The CDR3 DNA follows: TGTGCCAGTAGTATAGATCCGGGGAGGCTAGCTGACACCGGGGAGCTGTTTTTT. It specifies CASSIDPGRLADTGELFF.

In nucleotides, the CDR3 is TGTGCCAGCAGTGAAAAGACAGGAGTGGCCTACGAGCAGTACTTC. Translated, it gives CASSEKTGVAYEQYF. V is TRBV25-1 and J is TRBJ2-7, with a weak D call TRBD1 (6 bases). CDR3 size: 15 residues. V was pared by 2 bases and J by 2 bases, with 13 bases between. Per the germline V gene, CDR1 is MGHDK and CDR2 is SYGVNS.

This clonotype was seen ten or more times. This rearrangement joins TRBV7-2 to TRBJ2-2, with TRBD2 identical over 7 bases. The germline V gene encodes CDR1 SGHTA and CDR2 FQGNSA. The CDR3 covers 15 residues. The V gene end was trimmed by 1 base and the J gene end by 2 bases; junction bases not matched to a gene: 1. The CDR3 loop reads CASSLEGLNTGELFF. CDR3 DNA sequence: TGTGCCAGCAGCTTAGAGGGACTAAACACCGGGGAGCTGTTTTTT.

This chain links TRBV12-3 or TRBV12-4 with TRBJ1-1, with D hard to call. The CDR3 consists of 17 residues. V lost 3 bases to trimming and J lost 3 bases, with 20 bases between them. DNA of the CDR3: TGTGCCAGCAGTTTCACGTCCCGCTTTCAGGAGGACACTGAAGCTTTCTTT. It encodes CASSFTSRFQEDTEAFF.

This clonotype has more than one count but fewer than ten. V gene TRBV5-1 combines with J gene TRBJ1-1; possible D gene TRBD1, 5 bases. CDR1 SGHRS and CDR2 YFSETQ come from the germline V gene. This CDR3 region has 16 residues. V lost 4 bases and J 1 base, leaving 17 bases between the germline ends. DNA for the CDR3: TGCGCCAGCAGCGGAGGTCGGGACTGGGCGAACACTGAAGCTTTCTTT. Translation: CASSGGRDWANTEAFF.

The rearrangement uses TRBV7-9 and TRBJ2-1; D unresolved. Germline CDR1 reads SEHNR; CDR2 reads FQNEAQ (reference sequence). V was pared by 5 bases and J by 4 bases, with 15 bases between. This CDR3 is 15 amino acids long. Here the CDR3 reads CASSTSRTPYNEQFF. CDR3 DNA sequence: TGTGCCAGCAGCACATCCAGGACCCCATACAATGAGCAGTTCTTC. The full variable domain, completed using reference TRBV7-9 and TRBJ2-1, is DTGVSQNPRHKITKRGQNVTFRCDPISEHNRLYWYRQTLGQGPEFLTYFQNEAQLEKSRLLSDRFSAERPKGSFSTLEIQRTEQGDSAMYLCASSTSRTPYNEQFFGPGTRLTVL.

The V and J genes are TRBV20-1 and TRBJ1-1; weak D call: TRBD1 (6 bases). Germline CDR1 DFQATT, CDR2 SNEGSKA (reference sequence). Trimming cost V 5 bases and J 1 base, with 17 bases left between them. The CDR3 is 15 residues long. CDR3 residues: CSAADARGGNTEAFF. CDR3 sequence (DNA): TGCAGTGCTGCGGACGCACGAGGGGGGAACACTGAAGCTTTCTTT.

This clonotype was recorded a few times. The V call is TRBV29-1, the J call TRBJ2-1; no clear D. CDR1 is SQVTM and CDR2 is ANQGSEA in the germline V gene. Trimming removed 0 bases from V and 9 bases from J, with 18 bases in between. This CDR3 comprises 15 residues. DNA of the CDR3: TGCAGCGTTGAAGACGAGAAGGACCTTACTACTGAGCAGTTCTTC. Amino acid sequence: CSVEDEKDLTTEQFF.

This clonotype has just a few counts. This chain uses TRBV6-6 with TRBJ2-1; tentative D call: TRBD2 (6 bases). The V gene's germline CDR1 is MNHNY and CDR2 SVGAGI (reference sequence). V was pared by 5 bases and J by 9 bases, with 11 bases between. The length of the CDR3 is 12 residues. Here the CDR3 DNA reads TGTGCCAGCAGTACGGGGGTCGTTGAGCAGTTCTTC. Translation: CASSTGVVEQFF.

The V and J genes are TRBV19 and TRBJ2-5, with D possibly called TRBD1 or TRBD2 (5 bases each). The CDR3 is made up of 15 amino acids. Germline assignment: CDR1 LNHDA and CDR2 SQIVND (reference sequence). Trimming took off 3 bases at V and 6 bases at J, with 17 bases between the two ends. The CDR3 region has the DNA TGTGCCAGTAGTATCCGGGGCGGGCATCTCAAGACCCAGTACTTC. This sequence encodes CASSIRGGHLKTQYF.

V usage is TRBV6-5 and J usage is TRBJ1-1, with no clear D. CDR1 is MNHEY and CDR2 is SVGAGI in the germline V gene. Between the trimmed V and J ends, which lost 1 base and 5 bases, there was a span of 14 bases. The CDR3 runs 15 residues. CDR3 nucleotide sequence: TGTGCCAGCAGTTACTATTCGGCCCTGAGTACTGAAGCTTTCTTT. Translated: CASSYYSALSTEAFF.

CDR3 loop: CASSGRQGSSYEQYF. CDR3 nucleotide sequence: TGTGCCAGCAGCGGACGACAGGGCAGCTCCTACGAGCAGTACTTC. The chain uses TRBV4-2 and TRBJ2-7; 7 positions match TRBD1. CDR3 length: 15 amino acids. Germline V gene data show CDR1 as LGHNA and CDR2 as YNFKEQ. The junction had 7 bases not matched to a gene; V was cut back by 5 bases and J by 0 bases.

This clonotype was seen ten or more times. The gene calls are TRBV7-2 and TRBJ2-7; D might be TRBD1 (6 bases). Germline V gene sequence: CDR1 SGHTA, CDR2 FQGNSA. V lost 2 bases, J lost 3 bases, and 8 bases lay in between. The CDR3 runs to 13 residues. CDR3 sequence reads: CASSLNRDYEQYF. CDR3 bases: TGTGCCAGCAGCTTAAACAGGGACTACGAGCAGTACTTC.

This clonotype was detected ten times or more. This chain uses TRBV3-1 with TRBJ2-1, with D hard to call. V shed 1 base and J shed 7 bases, with 8 bases lying between them. Germline V gene lookup returns CDR1 LGHDT and CDR2 YNNKEL (reference sequence). The CDR3 has 13 amino acids. The CDR3 loop is CASSQGFGNEQFF. DNA of the CDR3: TGTGCCAGCAGCCAAGGGTTCGGAAATGAGCAGTTCTTC.

The chain links TRBV5-1 to TRBJ2-1, with TRBD1 matching 10 bases. Trimming cost V 3 bases and J 10 bases; bases outside gene matches: 7. The CDR3 runs to 14 residues. Germline V CDR1 and CDR2: SGHRS, YFSETQ. CDR3 nucleotide sequence: TGCGCCAGCAGCTGGGGACAGGGGATGGCAGAGCAGTTCTTC. It yields the protein CASSWGQGMAEQFF.

This clonotype was found a few times. V and J are TRBV15 and TRBJ2-5; D is possibly TRBD1 or TRBD2 (6 bases each). V was trimmed by 3 bases and J by 2 bases, leaving 10 bases between them. Per germline, CDR1 LNHNV and CDR2 YYDKDF (reference sequence). The CDR3 has 14 residues. CDR3 residues: CATSSRRGQETQYF. In DNA, the CDR3 is TGTGCCACCAGCAGCCGGAGGGGGCAAGAGACCCAGTACTTC.

This clonotype has a handful of counts. This chain links TRBV7-3 with TRBJ2-3, with TRBD1 as a possible D gene (5 bases). The V end lost 6 bases, the J end lost 5 bases, and 12 bases lay between the germline ends. This CDR3 has 13 amino acids. Per germline, CDR1 SGHTA and CDR2 FQGTGA. The CDR3 region has the DNA TGTGCCAGCAGTTATGGACACCTAGATACGCAGTATTTT. Translating gives CASSYGHLDTQYF.

The rearrangement uses TRBV10-3 and TRBJ2-7, with D possibly being TRBD1 or TRBD2 (5 bases each). Trimming left V 3 bases short and J 6 bases short, with 15 bases between. The CDR3 extends over 14 amino acids. CDR1 is ENHRY and CDR2 is SYGVKD in the germline V gene. The CDR3, as DNA: TGTGCCATCAGTGATGGGGGTAAGATGGGCGAGCAGTACTTC. It is translated as CAISDGGKMGEQYF.

Only one count was recorded for this clonotype. V usage is TRBV6-4 and J usage is TRBJ1-2; D uncertain. This CDR3 has 14 residues. The germline CDR1 and CDR2 sequences are MRHNA and SNTAGT. Deletions cut 7 bases from V and 6 bases from J, with 18 bases between. CDR3 loop: CASNPDRYSHGYTF. The DNA for the CDR3 is TGTGCCAGCAACCCTGATCGGTACTCCCATGGCTACACCTTC.

This clonotype has more than one count but fewer than ten. The chain employs TRBV7-2 and TRBJ1-3, with D uncertain. This CDR3 is built from 15 residues. Trimming shortened V by 5 bases and J by 0 bases, and 11 bases separated the two germline ends. The germline V gene has CDR1 SGHTA and CDR2 FQGNSA. Written as DNA, the CDR3 is TGTGCCAGCAGCACTCGAGGACTCTCTGGAAACACCATATATTTT. Translated: CASSTRGLSGNTIYF.

The chain carries TRBV20-1 and TRBJ2-2; TRBD2 is a possible D gene (6 bases). Germline V lookup: CDR1 DFQATT, CDR2 SNEGSKA (reference sequence). The length of the CDR3 is 13 residues. The V end was cut by 0 bases, the J end by 5 bases, with 7 bases between. DNA for the CDR3: TGCAGTGCTAGAGAAGGGACTACCGGGGAGCTGTTTTTT. Translation: CSAREGTTGELFF.

V and J are TRBV4-2 and TRBJ2-3, with 11 positions matching TRBD2. The CDR3 covers 17 residues. Germline values: CDR1 LGHNA, CDR2 YNFKEQ. With 4 bases clipped from V and 4 bases from J, the junction kept 10 bases outside the gene matches. CDR3 sequence: CASSLVTSGSSPDTQYF. The CDR3 DNA is TGTGCCAGCAGCCTAGTCACTAGCGGGAGTTCCCCAGATACGCAGTATTTT.

The J gene is TRBJ2-7, the V gene TRBV20-1, with D perhaps matching TRBD1 or TRBD2 (6 bases each). Trimming pared 1 base from V and 3 bases from J, leaving 16 bases between. Germline CDR1 and CDR2: DFQATT and SNEGSKA (reference sequence). The CDR3 runs to 15 residues. The CDR3 nucleotides are TGCAGTGCTAGAGTTACCGGGAGCAGGGGCTACGAGCAGTACTTC. Protein: CSARVTGSRGYEQYF.